The following is a TCR beta chain sequence with its context. Trimming stripped 5 bases from V and 2 bases from J, with 9 bases between. CDR3 size: 13 residues. Germline-derived CDR1 and CDR2 are SGHAT and FQNNGV. These data originate in a study of technical replicates of blood from several donors. This table comes from immunoSEQ multiplex PCR, and its TCRdb copy is limited to in-frame clones, with some not included. The profile shows around 71,000 clones, more than 90% of them singletons. The origin of this receptor is a human donor in good health. The specimen was T cells isolated from PBMCs. This chain links TRBV11-2 with TRBJ1-1, with D perhaps TRBD1 (5 bases). CDR3 DNA: TGTGCCAGCAGCCAGGACATTAACACTGAAGCTTTCTTT. Its protein is CASSQDINTEAFF.